One sample yielded the 5 T cell receptor beta chains listed below, sequenced in a study of blood T cell repertoires in COVID-19 (dated by TCRdb to the early 2020s). Receptor amplification or capture employed the immunoSEQ multiplex PCR assay. The clones in this table, taken by TCRdb from immuneACCESS, are in-frame only. Not every clone is retained; where verified, under half of the shortfall comes from an unresolved V gene, and the cause of the rest is unknown. The sample data list a few hundred thousand clones, and about 88% of these were observed just once. Together, the top ten hold 6.6% of the sample. Sequencing was carried out using PBMCs or T cells enriched from blood (not recorded which). The receptor set was obtained from a woman between 50 and 59 years old who had been exposed to COVID-19.

This clone was seen once. The chain recombines TRBV18 with TRBJ1-2; TRBD1 is a possible D gene (5 bases). The V end was cut by 3 bases, the J end by 8 bases, with 13 bases between. CDR1 and CDR2 from the germline V gene are KGHSH and LQKENI. The CDR3 covers 13 residues. The chain's CDR3 is CASSPPGDTGYTF. The CDR3 region has the DNA TGTGCCAGCTCACCTCCGGGGGATACGGGCTACACCTTC.

The CDR3 nucleotides are TGTGCCTGGAGTGTACTTTGGGGGCAATACAATGAGCAGTTCTTC. Amino acids: CAWSVLWGQYNEQFF. The chain joins TRBV30 to TRBJ2-1; D might be TRBD1 (6 bases). V gave up 0 bases and J gave up 4 bases, with 13 bases separating them. Looked up from germline, CDR1 is GTSNPN and CDR2 is SVGIG (reference sequence). This CDR3 has 15 amino acids.

The CDR3 loop is CASSIIGTEAFF. CDR3 in DNA: TGTGCCAGTAGTATAATCGGCACTGAAGCTTTCTTT. The rearrangement joins TRBV19 to TRBJ1-1, with D unclear. Germline V gives CDR1 LNHDA, CDR2 SQIVND (reference sequence). The CDR3 is 12 amino acids. V was pared by 2 bases and J by 4 bases, with 5 bases between.

The chain employs TRBV12-5 and TRBJ1-1; D is possibly TRBD1 (6 bases). Germline V gene data show CDR1 as LGHNT and CDR2 as FRNRAP. V lost 7 bases, J lost 1 base, and 10 bases lay in between. The CDR3 has 13 amino acids. This chain's CDR3 is CASAPQGNTEAFF. CDR3 coding DNA: TGTGCTAGTGCCCCACAGGGGAACACTGAAGCTTTCTTT.

CDR3 amino acids: CSASHPSQREFF. As DNA, the CDR3 is TGCAGTGCTAGTCATCCCTCCCAGAGGGAGTTCTTC. V and J are TRBV20-1 and TRBJ2-1, with a tentative D call TRBD2 (5 bases). Between the trimmed V and J ends, which lost 3 bases and 14 bases, there was a span of 17 bases. Germline-derived CDR1 and CDR2 are DFQATT and SNEGSKA (reference sequence). The CDR3 contains 12 residues.